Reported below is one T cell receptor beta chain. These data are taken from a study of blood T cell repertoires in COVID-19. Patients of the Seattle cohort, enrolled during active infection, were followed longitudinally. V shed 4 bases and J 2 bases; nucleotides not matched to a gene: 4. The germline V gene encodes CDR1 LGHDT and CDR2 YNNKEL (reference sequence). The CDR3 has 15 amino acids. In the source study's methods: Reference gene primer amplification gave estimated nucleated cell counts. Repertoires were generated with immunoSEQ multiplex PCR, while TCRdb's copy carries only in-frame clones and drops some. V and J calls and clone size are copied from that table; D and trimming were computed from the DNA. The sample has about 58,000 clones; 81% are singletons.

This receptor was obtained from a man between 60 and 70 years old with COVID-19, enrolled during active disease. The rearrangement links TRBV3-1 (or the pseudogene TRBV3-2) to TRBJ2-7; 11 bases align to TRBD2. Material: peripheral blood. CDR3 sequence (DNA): TGTGCCAGCAGCCCCAGACTAGCGGGACCCTACGAGCAGTACTTC. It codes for CASSPRLAGPYEQYF.